A single TCR beta chain is shown here with its context. This table comes from immunoSEQ multiplex PCR, and its TCRdb copy is limited to in-frame clones, with some not included. Of around 140,000 clones listed, about 89% are singletons. This record comes from a study of control samples from healthy donors and cancer patients. V shed 5 bases and J shed 1 base, with 14 bases lying between them. The CDR3 has 16 amino acids. Germline V gives CDR1 MDHEN, CDR2 SYDVKM. The sequenced sample consisted of blood. The sequence was collected from a man between 18 and 29 years old in good health. The chain carries TRBV28 and TRBJ2-2, with D possibly matching TRBD1 (5 bases). The CDR3 protein is CASSLLQVGNTGELFF. In nucleotides, the CDR3 is TGTGCCAGCAGTCTACTACAGGTTGGGAACACCGGGGAGCTGTTTTTT.